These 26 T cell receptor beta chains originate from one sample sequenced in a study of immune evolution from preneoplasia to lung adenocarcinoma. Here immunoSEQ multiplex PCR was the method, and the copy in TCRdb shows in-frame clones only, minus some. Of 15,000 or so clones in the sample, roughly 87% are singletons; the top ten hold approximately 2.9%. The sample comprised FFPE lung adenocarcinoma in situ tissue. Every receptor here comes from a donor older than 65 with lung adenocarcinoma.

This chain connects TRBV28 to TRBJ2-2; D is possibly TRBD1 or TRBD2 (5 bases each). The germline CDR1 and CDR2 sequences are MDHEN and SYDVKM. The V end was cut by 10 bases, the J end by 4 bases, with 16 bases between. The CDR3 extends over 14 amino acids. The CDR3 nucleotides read TGTGCCACCCAAGGGACGGTGGGCACCGGGGAGCTGTTTTTT. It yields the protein CATQGTVGTGELFF.

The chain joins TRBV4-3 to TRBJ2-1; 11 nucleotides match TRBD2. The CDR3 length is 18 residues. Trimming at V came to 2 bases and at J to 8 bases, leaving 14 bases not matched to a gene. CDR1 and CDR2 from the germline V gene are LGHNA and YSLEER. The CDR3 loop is CASSQQAGTSGIWDEQFF. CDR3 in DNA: TGCGCCAGCAGCCAACAGGCCGGGACTAGCGGAATCTGGGATGAGCAGTTCTTC.

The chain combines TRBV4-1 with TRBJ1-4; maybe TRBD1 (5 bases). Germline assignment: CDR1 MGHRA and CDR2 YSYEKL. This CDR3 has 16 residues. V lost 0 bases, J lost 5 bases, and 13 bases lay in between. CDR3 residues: CASSQDGRGPNEKLFF. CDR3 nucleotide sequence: TGCGCCAGCAGCCAAGACGGGAGGGGCCCGAATGAAAAACTGTTTTTT.

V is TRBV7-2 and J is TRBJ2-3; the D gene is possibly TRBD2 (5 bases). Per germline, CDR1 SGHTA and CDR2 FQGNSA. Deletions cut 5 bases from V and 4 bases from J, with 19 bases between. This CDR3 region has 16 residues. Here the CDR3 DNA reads TGTGCCAGCAGCCCCCGACTATTGGGTCAAGCAGATACGCAGTATTTT. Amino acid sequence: CASSPRLLGQADTQYF.

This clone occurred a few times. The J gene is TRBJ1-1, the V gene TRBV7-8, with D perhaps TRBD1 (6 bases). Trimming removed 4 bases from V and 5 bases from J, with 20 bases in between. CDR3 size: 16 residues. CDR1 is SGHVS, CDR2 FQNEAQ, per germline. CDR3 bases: TGTGCCAGCAGCTGGGGGGCCGTAGTCGGGCTAACTGAAGCTTTCTTT. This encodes CASSWGAVVGLTEAFF. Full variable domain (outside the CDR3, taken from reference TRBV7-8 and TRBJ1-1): GAGVSQSPRYKVAKRGQDVALRCDPISGHVSLFWYQQALGQGPEFLTYFQNEAQLDKSGLPSDRFFAERPEGSVSTLKIQRTQQEDSAVYLCASSWGAVVGLTEAFFGQGTRLTVV.

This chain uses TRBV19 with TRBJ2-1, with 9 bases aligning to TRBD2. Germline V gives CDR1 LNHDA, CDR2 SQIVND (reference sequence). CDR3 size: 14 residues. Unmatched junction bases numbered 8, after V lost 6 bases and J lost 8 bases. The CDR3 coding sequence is TGTGCCAGTAGGAGAGCGGGAGGTTTTGATGAGCAGTTCTTC. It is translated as CASRRAGGFDEQFF.

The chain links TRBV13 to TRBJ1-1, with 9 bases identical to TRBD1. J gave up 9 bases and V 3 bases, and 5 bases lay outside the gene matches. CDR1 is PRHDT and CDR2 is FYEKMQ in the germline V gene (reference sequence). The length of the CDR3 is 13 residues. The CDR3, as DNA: TGTGCCAGCAGCTTTTTAGACAGGGGGAAAGCTTTCTTT. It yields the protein CASSFLDRGKAFF.

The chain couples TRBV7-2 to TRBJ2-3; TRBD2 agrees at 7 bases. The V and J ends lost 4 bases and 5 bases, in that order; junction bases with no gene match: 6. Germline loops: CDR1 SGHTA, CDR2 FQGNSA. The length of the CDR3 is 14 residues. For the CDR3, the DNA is TGTGCCAGCAGCTCCGGACTAGTTGGAGATACGCAGTATTTT. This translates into CASSSGLVGDTQYF. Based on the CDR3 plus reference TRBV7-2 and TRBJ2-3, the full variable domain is GAGVSQSPSNKVTEKGKDVELRCDPISGHTALYWYRQSLGQGLEFLIYFQGNSAPDKSGLPSDRFSAERTGGSVSTLTIQRTQQEDSAVYLCASSSGLVGDTQYFGPGTRLTVL.

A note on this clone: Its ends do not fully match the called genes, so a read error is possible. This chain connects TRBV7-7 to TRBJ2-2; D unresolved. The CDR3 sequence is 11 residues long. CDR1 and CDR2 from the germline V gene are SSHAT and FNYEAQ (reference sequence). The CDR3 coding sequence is TGTGCTAGCAGCCCCGGCCGGGAGCTGTTTTTT. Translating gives CASSPGRELFF. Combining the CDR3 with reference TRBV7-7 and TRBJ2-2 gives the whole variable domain GAGVSQSPRYKVTKRGQDVTLRCDPISSHATLYWYQQALGQGPEFLTYFNYEAQPDKSGLPSDRFSAERPEGSISTLTIQRTEQRDSAMYRCASSPGRELFFGEGSRLTVL.

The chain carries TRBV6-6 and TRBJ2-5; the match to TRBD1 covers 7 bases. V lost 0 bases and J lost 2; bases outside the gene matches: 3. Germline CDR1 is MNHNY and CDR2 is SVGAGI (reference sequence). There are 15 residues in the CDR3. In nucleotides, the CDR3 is TGTGCCAGCAGTTACTCCGGGACAGCTCAAGAGACCCAGTACTTC. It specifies CASSYSGTAQETQYF.

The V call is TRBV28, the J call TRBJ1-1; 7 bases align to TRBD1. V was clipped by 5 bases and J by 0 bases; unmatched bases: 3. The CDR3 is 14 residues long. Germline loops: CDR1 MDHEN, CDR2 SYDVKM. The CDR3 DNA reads TGTGCCAGCAGTGGGGACAGTCTGAACACTGAAGCTTTCTTT. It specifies CASSGDSLNTEAFF. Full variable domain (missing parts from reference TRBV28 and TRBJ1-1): DVKVTQSSRYLVKRTGEKVFLECVQDMDHENMFWYRQDPGLGLRLIYFSYDVKMKEKGDIPEGYSVSREKKERFSLILESASTNQTSMYLCASSGDSLNTEAFFGQGTRLTVV.

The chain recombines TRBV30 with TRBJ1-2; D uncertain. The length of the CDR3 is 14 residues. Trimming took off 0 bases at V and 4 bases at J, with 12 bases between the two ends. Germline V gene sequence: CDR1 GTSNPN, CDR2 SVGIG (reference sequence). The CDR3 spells CAWSVRRVFYGYTF. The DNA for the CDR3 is TGTGCCTGGAGTGTAAGAAGGGTCTTCTATGGCTACACCTTC.

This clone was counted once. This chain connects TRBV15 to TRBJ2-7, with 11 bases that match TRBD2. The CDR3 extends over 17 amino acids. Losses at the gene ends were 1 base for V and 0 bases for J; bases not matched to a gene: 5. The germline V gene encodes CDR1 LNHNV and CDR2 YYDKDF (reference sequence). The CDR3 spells CATSRVFGTSGSYEQYF. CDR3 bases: TGTGCCACCAGCAGAGTCTTCGGGACTAGCGGCTCCTACGAGCAGTACTTC.

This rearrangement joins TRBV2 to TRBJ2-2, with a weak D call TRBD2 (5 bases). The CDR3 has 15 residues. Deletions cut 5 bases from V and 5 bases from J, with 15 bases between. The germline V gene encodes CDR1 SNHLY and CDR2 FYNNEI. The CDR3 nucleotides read TGTGCCAGCAGTTCTCTGACGTCGGGAACCGGGGAGCTGTTTTTT. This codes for CASSSLTSGTGELFF.

The CDR3 reads CASSLYGDRGLKTGNTIYF. CDR3 nucleotide sequence: TGTGCCAGCAGCCTCTACGGGGACAGGGGGCTTAAGACCGGAAACACCATATATTTT. J is TRBJ1-3 and V is TRBV5-6, with TRBD1 matching over 12 bases. The CDR3 covers 19 residues. Trimming cost V 4 bases and J 4 bases; bases outside gene matches: 15. Germline V gene sequence: CDR1 SGHDT, CDR2 YYEEEE.

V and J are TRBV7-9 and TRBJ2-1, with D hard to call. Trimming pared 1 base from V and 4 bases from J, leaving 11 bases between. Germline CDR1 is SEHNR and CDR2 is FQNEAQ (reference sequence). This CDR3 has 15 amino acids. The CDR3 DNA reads TGTGCCAGCAGCTTAGAGGTGGCAGGATACAATGAGCAGTTCTTC. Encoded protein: CASSLEVAGYNEQFF.

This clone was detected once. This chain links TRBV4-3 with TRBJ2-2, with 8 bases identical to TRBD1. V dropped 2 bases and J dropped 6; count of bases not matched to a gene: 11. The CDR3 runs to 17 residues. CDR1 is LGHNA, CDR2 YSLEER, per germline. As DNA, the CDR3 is TGCGCCAGCAGCCAAATCCTAACAGGGGGAGTCTCCGGGGAGCTGTTTTTT. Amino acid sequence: CASSQILTGGVSGELFF.

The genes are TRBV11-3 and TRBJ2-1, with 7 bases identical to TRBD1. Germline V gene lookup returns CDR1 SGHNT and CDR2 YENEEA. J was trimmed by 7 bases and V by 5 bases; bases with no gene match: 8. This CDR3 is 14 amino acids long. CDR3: CASSPRGRGNEQFF. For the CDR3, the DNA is TGTGCCAGCAGCCCGAGGGGCAGGGGGAATGAGCAGTTCTTC.

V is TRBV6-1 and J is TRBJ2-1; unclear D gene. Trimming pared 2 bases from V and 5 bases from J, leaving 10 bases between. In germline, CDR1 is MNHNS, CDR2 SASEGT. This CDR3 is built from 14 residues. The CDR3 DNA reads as TGTGCCAGCAGTGAAATAGGCAGTGACAATGAGCAGTTCTTC. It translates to CASSEIGSDNEQFF.

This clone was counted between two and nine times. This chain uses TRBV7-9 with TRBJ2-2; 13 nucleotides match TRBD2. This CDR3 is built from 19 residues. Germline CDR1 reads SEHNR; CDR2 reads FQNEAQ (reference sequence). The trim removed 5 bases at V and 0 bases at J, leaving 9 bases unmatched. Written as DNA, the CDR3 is TGTGCCAGCAGCACAGTACTCGGACTAGCGGGAGCGAACACCGGGGAGCTGTTTTTT. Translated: CASSTVLGLAGANTGELFF.

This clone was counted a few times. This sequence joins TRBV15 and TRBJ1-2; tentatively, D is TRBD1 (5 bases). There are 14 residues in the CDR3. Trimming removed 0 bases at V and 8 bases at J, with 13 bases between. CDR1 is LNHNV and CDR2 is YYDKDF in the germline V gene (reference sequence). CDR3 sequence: CATSRDRTGGGYTF. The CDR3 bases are TGTGCCACCAGCAGAGATCGCACAGGAGGGGGCTACACCTTC.

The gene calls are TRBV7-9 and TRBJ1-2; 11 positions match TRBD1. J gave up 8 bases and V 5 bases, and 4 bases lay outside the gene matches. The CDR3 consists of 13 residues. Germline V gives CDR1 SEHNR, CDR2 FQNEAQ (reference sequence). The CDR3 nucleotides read TGTGCCAGCAGCCATCGGACAGGGGGCGGCTACACCTTC. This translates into CASSHRTGGGYTF.

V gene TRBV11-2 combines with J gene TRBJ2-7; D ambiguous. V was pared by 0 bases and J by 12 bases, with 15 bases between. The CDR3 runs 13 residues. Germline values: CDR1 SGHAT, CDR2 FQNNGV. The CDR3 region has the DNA TGTGCCAGCAGCTTAGATCAGGAAGCCACCGCGTACTTC. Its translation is CASSLDQEATAYF.

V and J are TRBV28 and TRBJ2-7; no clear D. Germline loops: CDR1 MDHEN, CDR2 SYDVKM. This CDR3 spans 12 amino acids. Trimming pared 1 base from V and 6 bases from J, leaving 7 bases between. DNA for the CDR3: TGTGCCAGCAGTTTATTGGCTTCCGAGCAGTACTTC. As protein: CASSLLASEQYF.

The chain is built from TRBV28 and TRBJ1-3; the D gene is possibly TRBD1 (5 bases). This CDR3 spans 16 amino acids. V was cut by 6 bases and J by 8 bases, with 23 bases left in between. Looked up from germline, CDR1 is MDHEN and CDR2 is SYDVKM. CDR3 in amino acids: CASSPVVGTLSDTIYF. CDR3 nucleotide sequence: TGTGCCAGCAGCCCTGTTGTGGGGACCCTTTCGGACACCATATATTTT.

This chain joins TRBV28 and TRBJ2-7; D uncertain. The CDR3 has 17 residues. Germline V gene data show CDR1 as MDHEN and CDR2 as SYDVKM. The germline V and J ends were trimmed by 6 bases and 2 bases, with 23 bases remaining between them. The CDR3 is CASSSGRVPDVTYEQYF. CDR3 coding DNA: TGTGCCAGCAGCTCAGGAAGGGTCCCCGACGTAACCTACGAGCAGTACTTC. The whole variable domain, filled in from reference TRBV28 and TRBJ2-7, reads DVKVTQSSRYLVKRTGEKVFLECVQDMDHENMFWYRQDPGLGLRLIYFSYDVKMKEKGDIPEGYSVSREKKERFSLILESASTNQTSMYLCASSSGRVPDVTYEQYFGPGTRLTVT.